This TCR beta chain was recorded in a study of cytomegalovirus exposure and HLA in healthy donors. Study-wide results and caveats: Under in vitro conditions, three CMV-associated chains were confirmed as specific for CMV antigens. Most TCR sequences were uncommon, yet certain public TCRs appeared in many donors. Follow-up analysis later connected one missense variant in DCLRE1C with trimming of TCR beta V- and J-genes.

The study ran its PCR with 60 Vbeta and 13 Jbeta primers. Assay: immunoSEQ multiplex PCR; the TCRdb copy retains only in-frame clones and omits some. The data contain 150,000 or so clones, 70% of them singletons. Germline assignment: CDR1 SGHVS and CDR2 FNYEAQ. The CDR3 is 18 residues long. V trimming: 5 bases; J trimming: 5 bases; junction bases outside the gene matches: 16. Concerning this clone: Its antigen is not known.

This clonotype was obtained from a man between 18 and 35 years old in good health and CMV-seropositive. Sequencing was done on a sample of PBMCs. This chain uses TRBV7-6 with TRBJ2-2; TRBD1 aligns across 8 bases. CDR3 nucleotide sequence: TGTGCCAGCAGCCGTTATATCCGACAGGGGTTACGGACCGGGGAGCTGTTTTTT. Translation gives CASSRYIRQGLRTGELFF.